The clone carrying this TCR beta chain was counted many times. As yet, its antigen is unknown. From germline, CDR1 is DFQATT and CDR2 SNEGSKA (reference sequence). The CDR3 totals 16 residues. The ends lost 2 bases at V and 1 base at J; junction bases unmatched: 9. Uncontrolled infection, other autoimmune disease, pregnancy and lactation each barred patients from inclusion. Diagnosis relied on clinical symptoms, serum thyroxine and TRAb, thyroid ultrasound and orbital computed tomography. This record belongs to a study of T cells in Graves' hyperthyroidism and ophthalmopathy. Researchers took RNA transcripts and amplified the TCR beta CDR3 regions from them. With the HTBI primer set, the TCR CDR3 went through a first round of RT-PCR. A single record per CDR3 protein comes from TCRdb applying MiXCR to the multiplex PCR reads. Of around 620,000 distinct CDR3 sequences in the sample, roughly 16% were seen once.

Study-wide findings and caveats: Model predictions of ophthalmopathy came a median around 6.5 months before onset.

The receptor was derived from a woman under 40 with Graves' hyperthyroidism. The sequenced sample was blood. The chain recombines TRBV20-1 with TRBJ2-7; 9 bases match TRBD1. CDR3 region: CSARPTSGQGSYEQYF. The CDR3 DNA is TGCAGTGCTAGACCTACTTCGGGACAGGGTTCCTACGAGCAGTACTTC.